The rows below give T cell receptor beta chains drawn from one sample of a study of blood T cell repertoires in COVID-19. Measured with immunoSEQ multiplex PCR; TCRdb has only the in-frame clones, and not every one. Among about 250,000 clones, 86% were seen once, and the ten largest hold about 1.6%. The material sequenced was peripheral blood. These receptors were collected from a woman between 55 and 75 years old who had recovered from COVID-19. Each CDR3 is given with its conserved first and last residue. The order of the fields is V gene, clone size, J gene, D gene, CDR3 protein, CDR3 DNA. D genes are given only for firm matches. The size entry is marked missing in some rows and otherwise reads once, few, many or a size class.

TRBV28	few	TRBJ1-2	.	CASSLNGEDHYGYTF	TGTGCCAGCAGTTTAAATGGGGAGGATCACTATGGCTACACCTTC
TRBV7-3	.	TRBJ1-2	TRBD1	CASSLSGTGVYGYTF	TGTGCCAGCAGCCTCTCCGGGACAGGAGTCTATGGCTACACCTTC
TRBV27	.	TRBJ2-5	TRBD1	CASSDRDRAFLGTQYF	TGTGCCAGCAGTGACCGGGACAGGGCCTTCCTAGGGACCCAGTACTTC
TRBV12-3/TRBV12-4	.	TRBJ1-1	.	CASSLSGGTEAFF	TGTGCCAGCAGTTTATCGGGAGGGACTGAAGCTTTCTTT
TRBV6-5	.	TRBJ2-5	.	CASSYRIGVNQETQYF	TGTGCCAGCAGTTACAGGATAGGGGTTAACCAAGAGACCCAGTACTTC
TRBV11-2	.	TRBJ1-4	.	CASSLDWGGTANEKLFF	TGTGCCAGCAGCTTAGATTGGGGCGGGACGGCTAATGAAAAACTGTTTTTT
TRBV2	.	TRBJ1-2	.	CASSERTSSGYTF	TGTGCCAGCAGTGAGAGGACTTCGAGTGGCTACACCTTC
TRBV10-3	once	TRBJ2-6	.	CAISLGVSGANVLTF	TGTGCCATCAGTCTGGGCGTCTCTGGGGCCAACGTCCTGACTTTC
TRBV5-6	.	TRBJ2-5	TRBD1	CASSRGQGDFQETQYF	TGTGCCAGCAGCCGGGGACAGGGGGATTTTCAAGAGACCCAGTACTTC
TRBV7-8	.	TRBJ2-7	.	CASSFGWGRQGGYEQYF	TGTGCCAGCAGCTTCGGTTGGGGGAGACAGGGAGGCTACGAGCAGTACTTC
TRBV11-3	once	TRBJ2-1	TRBD1	CASSLSGTGSYNEQFF	TGTGCCAGCAGCTTATCCGGGACAGGGAGCTACAATGAGCAGTTCTTC
TRBV18	.	TRBJ1-4	.	CASSPPSELQLFF	TGTGCCAGCTCACCACCGAGCGAACTTCAACTGTTTTTT
TRBV24-1	.	TRBJ2-5	TRBD2	CATSRGLAGGQETQYF	TGTGCCACCAGTCGGGGACTAGCGGGGGGACAAGAGACCCAGTACTTC
TRBV28	.	TRBJ2-7	TRBD2	CASSFGGNSYEQYF	TGTGCCAGCAGTTTCGGGGGGAACTCCTACGAGCAGTACTTC
TRBV7-9	.	TRBJ2-4	.	CASSLAPSIRGPYIQYF	TGTGCCAGCAGCTTAGCGCCGTCGATCAGGGGCCCCTACATTCAGTACTTC
TRBV3-1/TRBV3-2	.	TRBJ2-1	TRBD2	CASSPSGGAYNEQFF	TGTGCCAGCAGCCCTAGCGGGGGGGCCTACAATGAGCAGTTCTTC
TRBV6-1	.	TRBJ1-1	.	CASSELDSGAFF	TGTGCCAGCAGTGAACTGGACAGCGGAGCTTTCTTT
TRBV3-1/TRBV3-2	.	TRBJ1-6	TRBD1	CASSQRGHSPLHF	TGTGCCAGCAGCCAAAGGGGGCATTCACCCCTCCACTTT
TRBV6-1	.	TRBJ2-2	TRBD1	CASSDRGRDTGELFF	TGTGCCAGCAGTGACAGGGGGCGGGACACCGGGGAGCTGTTTTTT
TRBV5-1	.	TRBJ1-5	.	CASSHSGGDQPQHF	TGCGCCAGCAGTCACTCGGGGGGAGATCAGCCCCAGCATTTT
TRBV6-2/TRBV6-3	.	TRBJ2-3	TRBD2	CASSYSRGIGTDTQYF	TGTGCCAGCAGTTACTCGCGGGGGATAGGAACAGATACGCAGTATTTT
TRBV29-1	.	TRBJ2-1	.	CSVEDPGQYNEQFF	TGCAGCGTTGAAGATCCGGGACAATACAATGAGCAGTTCTTC
TRBV27	.	TRBJ2-5	.	CASSFLIGETQYF	TGTGCCAGCAGTTTTCTTATTGGCGAGACCCAGTACTTC
TRBV2	.	TRBJ2-7	.	CASETPSYEQYF	TGTGCCAGCGAGACACCATCCTACGAGCAGTACTTC
TRBV5-6	.	TRBJ1-2	TRBD1	CASSFRQGAGGYTF	TGTGCCAGCAGCTTCCGACAGGGGGCAGGGGGCTACACCTTC
TRBV10-3	.	TRBJ1-4	TRBD1	CAISESIGFAGGNEKLFF	TGTGCCATCAGTGAGTCGATAGGGTTTGCAGGGGGCAATGAAAAACTGTTTTTT
TRBV7-9	once	TRBJ1-3	.	CASSPLGAHSGNTIYF	TGTGCCAGCAGCCCCCTGGGGGCTCACTCTGGAAACACCATATATTTT
TRBV5-6	.	TRBJ1-5	.	CASSSSGGSRFAPQHF	TGTGCCAGCAGCTCTTCGGGGGGATCACGATTTGCGCCCCAGCATTTT
TRBV18	.	TRBJ2-7	.	CASSPSGEQYF	TGTGCCAGCTCACCATCCGGCGAGCAGTACTTC
TRBV3-1/TRBV3-2	.	TRBJ1-5	.	CASSQDRNQPQHF	TGTGCCAGCAGCCAAGATAGAAATCAGCCCCAGCATTTT
TRBV7-9	.	TRBJ1-3	.	CASSLATAHEGNTIYF	TGTGCCAGCAGCTTAGCCACAGCACACGAAGGAAACACCATATATTTT
TRBV11-2	.	TRBJ1-1	TRBD1	CASSLRGTGYTEAFF	TGTGCCAGCAGCTTGAGAGGGACAGGGTACACTGAAGCTTTCTTT
TRBV13	.	TRBJ2-3	TRBD2	CASSFASGITDTQYF	TGTGCCAGCAGCTTCGCTAGCGGGATCACAGATACGCAGTATTTT
TRBV9	.	TRBJ2-2	TRBD2	CASSVGLAGRSNGELFF	TGTGCCAGCAGCGTAGGACTAGCGGGGCGGAGTAACGGGGAGCTGTTTTTT
TRBV28	.	TRBJ1-3	.	CASRVQWPNSGNTIYF	TGTGCCAGCAGGGTACAGTGGCCAAACTCTGGAAACACCATATATTTT
TRBV18	.	TRBJ1-4	TRBD1	CASSTRTGQNEKLFF	TGTGCCAGCTCAACCCGGACAGGGCAAAATGAAAAACTGTTTTTT
TRBV7-2	.	TRBJ2-2	.	CASSRQSEMNTGELFF	TGTGCCAGCAGCCGCCAGTCCGAAATGAACACCGGGGAGCTGTTTTTT
TRBV11-2	.	TRBJ2-2	.	CASSLAGKVTGELFF	TGTGCCAGCAGCTTAGCGGGGAAGGTTACCGGGGAGCTGTTTTTT
TRBV6-6	once	TRBJ2-6	.	CASSAQSGANVLTF	TGTGCCAGCAGTGCACAGTCTGGGGCCAACGTCCTGACTTTC
TRBV28	.	TRBJ1-5	.	CASSPHSEDQPQHF	TGTGCCAGCAGTCCCCACAGTGAAGATCAGCCCCAGCATTTT
TRBV20-1	.	TRBJ2-2	.	CSARGGPRTGELFF	TGCAGTGCTCGTGGGGGGCCTCGGACCGGGGAGCTGTTTTTT
TRBV4-1	.	TRBJ2-7	.	CASSRDGGGYEQYF	TGCGCCAGCAGCCGGGACGGGGGAGGTTACGAGCAGTACTTC